These T cell receptor beta chains were read from a single sample in a study of patients and donors after allogeneic stem cell transplantation. TCRdb reprocessed the RT-PCR reads with MiXCR, giving one entry per CDR3 protein. The table includes over 65,000 distinct CDR3 sequences, less than 30% detected once. The sample taken for sequencing was blood, either unsorted or a sorted T cell fraction (not recorded which). All receptors derive from a human donor who was either an allogeneic HSCT recipient or a stem cell or donor lymphocyte infusion donor (not recorded which). It is not recorded whose cells these are; they may come from a transplant donor. Each CDR3 is given without its conserved first and last residue. Size is omitted from some rows. Given values are once, few, many or a class for expanded clones.

>TRBV5-1|NA|TRBJ2-7
ASSLPAWGADSYEQY
>TRBV29-1|NA|TRBJ2-7
SVDPGHRRTYEQY
>TRBV12-3/TRBV12-4|few|TRBJ2-5
ASSLRDEETQY
>TRBV12-3/TRBV12-4|few|TRBJ1-2
ASSAGPYGYT
>TRBV12-3/TRBV12-4|NA|TRBJ2-2
ASRSPGQGLSGELF
>TRBV7-2|few|TRBJ2-5
ASSLDVGGAWETQY
>TRBV5-1|NA|TRBJ2-1
ASSPGQGYNEQF
>TRBV3-1|many|TRBJ2-7
ASSRQGYEQY
>TRBV6-1|NA|TRBJ1-1
ASNGGGIIGWAF
>TRBV4-3|NA|TRBJ2-3
ASSQLPWVRGLAAWWDTQY
>TRBV18|few|TRBJ2-6
ASSRRKSSGANVLT
>TRBV13|NA|TRBJ2-1
ASSPGLDLNEQF
>TRBV20-1|NA|TRBJ2-1
SAPGLAERGEQF
>TRBV12-3/TRBV12-4|NA|TRBJ1-3
ASSYDRFYSGNTIY
>TRBV7-6|few|TRBJ1-2
ASSLGQGSSYGYT
>TRBV20-1|NA|TRBJ2-2
SASAGGPIGELF
>TRBV9|NA|TRBJ2-1
ASSPQGGAGLNNEQF
>TRBV3-1|NA|TRBJ1-6
ASSQDNRAAYNSPLH
>TRBV7-9|NA|TRBJ2-1
ASSLSGSSYNEQF
>TRBV10-3|few|TRBJ2-2
AIGGGTANTGELF
>TRBV12-3/TRBV12-4|few|TRBJ1-2
ASSFKGRGTHYGYT
>TRBV10-3|once|TRBJ2-1
AIMLAQRFPYNEQF
>TRBV12-3/TRBV12-4|few|TRBJ1-1
ASSLVGRRSAF
>TRBV5-1|NA|TRBJ2-1
ASSLARGGGQF
>TRBV9|NA|TRBJ1-2
ASSVATASNYGYT
>TRBV12-3/TRBV12-4|NA|TRBJ1-1
ASSLRDWYTEAF
>TRBV12-3/TRBV12-4|few|TRBJ1-5
ASSPITGPQH
>TRBV20-1|NA|TRBJ2-3
SARIQTKDTQY
>TRBV12-3/TRBV12-4|few|TRBJ2-1
ASSFRPPRDEQF
>TRBV20-1|few|TRBJ2-7
SARRGTNEQY
>TRBV4-3|NA|TRBJ2-7
ASSQDRGWYPYEQY
>TRBV10-3|NA|TRBJ2-3
AITRDSTDTQY
>TRBV7-2|NA|TRBJ2-1
ASSSGLAVNEQF
>TRBV12-3/TRBV12-4|NA|TRBJ2-1
ASSFDNEQF
>TRBV5-1|NA|TRBJ2-7
ASSLAGSDEQY
>TRBV6-5|NA|TRBJ2-7
ASSYLPHEQY
>TRBV7-2|NA|TRBJ1-1
ASSLGGFSYTEAF
>TRBV20-1|few|TRBJ2-3
SAIRDSATDTQY
>TRBV6-2/TRBV6-3|few|TRBJ2-5
ASSYSSIKGLWIKRETQY
>TRBV12-3/TRBV12-4|NA|TRBJ1-1
ASRVGEANTEAF
>TRBV29-1|few|TRBJ2-7
SVITTGISYEQY
>TRBV5-1|NA|TRBJ2-1
ASSLTGGGNEQF
>TRBV18|NA|TRBJ1-1
ASSPDRAEAF
>TRBV4-1|few|TRBJ1-1
ASSRRGGPVPEAF